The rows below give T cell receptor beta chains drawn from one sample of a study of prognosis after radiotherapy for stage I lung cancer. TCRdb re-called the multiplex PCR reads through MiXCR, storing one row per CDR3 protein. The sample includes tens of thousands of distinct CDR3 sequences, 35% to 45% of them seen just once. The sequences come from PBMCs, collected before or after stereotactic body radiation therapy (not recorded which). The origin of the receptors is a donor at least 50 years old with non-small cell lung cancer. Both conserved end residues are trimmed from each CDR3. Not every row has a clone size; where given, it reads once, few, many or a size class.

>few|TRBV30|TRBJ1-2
AWSGQSYGYT
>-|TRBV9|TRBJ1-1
ASGGSVGPGTEAF
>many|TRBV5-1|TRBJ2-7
ASSLSGGEQY
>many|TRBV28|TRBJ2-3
ASSFQDSLPDTQY
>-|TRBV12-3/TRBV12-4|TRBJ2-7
ASSPLGPSYEQY
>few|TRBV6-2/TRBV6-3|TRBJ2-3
ASSLPTSGYTDTQY
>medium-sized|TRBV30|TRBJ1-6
AWMQGINSPLH
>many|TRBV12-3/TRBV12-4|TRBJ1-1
ASSRLGEAF
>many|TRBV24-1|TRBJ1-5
ATSDSHSVSWNQPQH
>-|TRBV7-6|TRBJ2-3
ASSPNSGSTDTQY
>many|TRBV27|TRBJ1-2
ASSLLGDRAGGYT
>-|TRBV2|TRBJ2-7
ASTESTTQY
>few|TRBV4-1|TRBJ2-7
ASSADSTSGRSYEQY
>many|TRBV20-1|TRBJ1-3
SARDPRRGVGNTIY
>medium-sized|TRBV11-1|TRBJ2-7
ASSSGLAGVYEQY
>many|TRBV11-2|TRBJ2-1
ASSLIGLAGEQF
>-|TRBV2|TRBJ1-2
AIYLQGGCYT
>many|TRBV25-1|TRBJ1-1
ASSEWTDDVNTEAF
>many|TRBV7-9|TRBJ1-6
ASSLVGDSPLH
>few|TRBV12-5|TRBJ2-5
ASGQGVAGGETQY
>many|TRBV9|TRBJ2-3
ASGQGVNTDTQY
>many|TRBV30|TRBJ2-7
AWSTGDSPSYEQY
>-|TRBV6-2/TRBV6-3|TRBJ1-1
ASSGGGVEAF
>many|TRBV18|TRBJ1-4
ASSGTGQGEKLF
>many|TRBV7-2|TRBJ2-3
ASSLFGLGEDTQY
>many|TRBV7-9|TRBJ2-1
ASSPSGSLDEQF
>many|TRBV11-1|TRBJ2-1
ASSPSPAKDNEQF
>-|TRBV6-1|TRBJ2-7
ASRNRDRVHEQY
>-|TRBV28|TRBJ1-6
ASIVRGDLKYNSPLH
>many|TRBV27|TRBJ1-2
ASRPLTGPNYGYT
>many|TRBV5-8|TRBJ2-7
ASSQEGQPLEQY
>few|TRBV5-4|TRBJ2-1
AGAESTYSEQF
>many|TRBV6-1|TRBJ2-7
AREQASYEQY
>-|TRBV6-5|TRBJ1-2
ASSYSRDGRKYCHT
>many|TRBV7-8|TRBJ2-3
ASSSHSRRPLPNTDTRY
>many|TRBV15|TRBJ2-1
ATSRDVLAGAEQF
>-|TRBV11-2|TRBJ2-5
ASSPGVGGRETQC
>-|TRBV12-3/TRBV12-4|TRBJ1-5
ASSLGINQPQH
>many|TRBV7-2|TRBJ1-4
ASSLDQGGEKLF
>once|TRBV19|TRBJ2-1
ASMGTIAQDAEQF
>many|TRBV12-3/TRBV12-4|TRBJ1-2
ASSLKLYGYT
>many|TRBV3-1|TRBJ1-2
ASSQGSLGGYT
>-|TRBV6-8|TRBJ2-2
ASSWDDGELF
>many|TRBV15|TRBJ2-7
ATSREAGGRGEQY
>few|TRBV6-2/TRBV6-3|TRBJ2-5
ASSGHRGVTQY
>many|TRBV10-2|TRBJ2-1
ASREAGGLSHEQF
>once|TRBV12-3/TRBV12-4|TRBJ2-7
ASSLGTHTLGEQY
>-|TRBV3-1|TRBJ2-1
ASSQDWWTGRHEQF
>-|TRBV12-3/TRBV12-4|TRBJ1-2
ASREDGYA
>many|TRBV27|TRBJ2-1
ASSPLTGKSSNEQF
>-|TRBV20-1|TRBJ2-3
SARDNVWASTDTQY
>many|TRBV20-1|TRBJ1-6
SARDAVKNDNSPLH
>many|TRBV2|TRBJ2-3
ASTWTSGSTDTQY
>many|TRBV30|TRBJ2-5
AWSFGSGGVETQY
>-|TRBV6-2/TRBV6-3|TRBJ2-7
ASTRGPSYDHY
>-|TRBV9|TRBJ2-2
AISIVGSGSPGELC